Each of the 6 T cell receptor beta chains below was sequenced from the same sample in a study of cytomegalovirus exposure and HLA in healthy donors. Primers included in the PCR were 60 Vbeta and 13 Jbeta primers. Clones were read by immunoSEQ multiplex PCR, and TCRdb kept only the in-frame ones, dropping some. The data show around 180,000 clones, with 78% seen just once and 5% to 6% held by the top ten. The sample was PBMCs. Receptors originate from a woman aged 25 to 45 in good health and CMV-seropositive.

The rearrangement uses TRBV10-1 and TRBJ2-7; the D gene is possibly TRBD2 (5 bases). Germline CDR1 reads WNHNN; CDR2 reads SYGVQD (reference sequence). The CDR3 is 15 residues long. V was cut by 3 bases and J by 0 bases, with 12 bases left in between. In DNA, the CDR3 is TGCGCCAGCAGTGAATTGGCGGGTGACTCCTACGAGCAGTACTTC. Protein product: CASSELAGDSYEQYF.

The chain joins TRBV9 to TRBJ1-6; a possible D gene is TRBD1 (5 bases). The V gene's germline CDR1 is SGDLS and CDR2 YYNGEE. V lost 4 bases and J 9 bases, leaving 20 bases between the germline ends. This CDR3 contains 16 residues. CDR3 protein: CASSSLEGADGSPLHF. The CDR3 region has the DNA TGTGCCAGCAGCTCCCTTGAAGGGGCCGATGGTTCACCCCTCCACTTT. The whole variable domain, remainder taken from reference TRBV9 and TRBJ1-6, is DSGVTQTPKHLITATGQRVTLRCSPRSGDLSVYWYQQSLDQGLQFLIQYYNGEERAKGNILERFSAQQFPDLHSELNLSSLELGDSALYFCASSSLEGADGSPLHFGNGTRLTVT.

This clone was detected only a few times. The V and J genes are TRBV15 and TRBJ2-5; D may be TRBD1 (5 bases). V dropped 0 bases and J dropped 5 bases, with 19 bases sitting between them. CDR1 LNHNV and CDR2 YYDKDF come from the germline V gene (reference sequence). The CDR3 loop spans 17 amino acids. CDR3 in amino acids: CATSRDGEWAGKETQYF. The CDR3 bases are TGTGCCACCAGCAGAGATGGAGAGTGGGCAGGGAAGGAGACCCAGTACTTC.

The chain joins TRBV15 to TRBJ1-1; weak D call: TRBD1 (5 bases). CDR1 is LNHNV and CDR2 is YYDKDF in the germline V gene (reference sequence). The CDR3 consists of 15 residues. V shed 1 base and J shed 4 bases, with 13 bases lying between them. CDR3 in DNA: TGTGCCACCAGCAGAGTGGGGGGGAAGGGCACTGAAGCTTTCTTT. Protein product: CATSRVGGKGTEAFF.

This chain links TRBV5-1 with TRBJ2-5; 9 bases are a match to TRBD1. This CDR3 contains 17 residues. Germline V gene sequence: CDR1 SGHRS, CDR2 YFSETQ. The J segment lost 3 bases and the V segment lost 4 bases, leaving 13 bases of the junction unmatched. CDR3 amino acids: CASSVGDRTGAEETQYF. CDR3 nucleotides: TGCGCCAGCAGCGTTGGGGATCGGACAGGGGCGGAAGAGACCCAGTACTTC.

The rearrangement links TRBV5-6 to TRBJ2-5, with 12 bases fitting TRBD1. V shed 3 bases and J 3 bases; nucleotides not matched to a gene: 6. The CDR3 spans 16 residues. In germline, CDR1 is SGHDT, CDR2 YYEEEE. This CDR3 reads CASSSPGQGAEETQYF. The CDR3 DNA reads TGTGCCAGCAGCTCCCCGGGACAGGGGGCGGAAGAGACCCAGTACTTC.